This record covers a single TCR beta chain. The antigen is unknown. This sample was included in a study of blood T cells in healthy people across ages. The V gene's germline CDR1 is SGHRS and CDR2 YFSETQ. This CDR3 spans 13 amino acids. V lost 4 bases and J lost 3, with 7 bases in between. Through a sample-barcoded 5' primer and a J-beta primer mix, a second PCR was run for roughly 7 to 11 cycles. Each CDR3 protein is one row after TCRdb ran MiXCR on the 5' RACE reads. The table lists 600,000 to 800,000 distinct CDR3 sequences, around 20% of them singletons. Study-wide results and caveats: Roughly linear age-related decline in beta diversity appeared, significant by age 40.

The receptor was derived from a man between 65 and 79 years old in good health. The chain links TRBV5-1 to TRBJ2-2, with D tentatively TRBD1 (5 bases). The material sequenced was blood. CDR3 loop: CASSMTDTGELFF. The DNA of the CDR3 is TGCGCCAGCAGCATGACAGACACCGGGGAGCTGTTTTTT.